The 16 T cell receptor beta chains in this list originate from one sample, sequenced in a study of cytomegalovirus exposure and HLA in healthy donors. It was with 60 Vbeta and 13 Jbeta primers that the PCR ran. The assay was immunoSEQ multiplex PCR, and TCRdb's table has in-frame clones only and misses some. The sample carries tens of thousands of clones, about four fifths recorded once. Material for sequencing was PBMCs. The source is a young man in good health and CMV-seropositive.

The chain links TRBV25-1 to TRBJ2-1, with 9 positions matching TRBD2. This CDR3 spans 15 amino acids. The germline V gene encodes CDR1 MGHDK and CDR2 SYGVNS. The V gene end was trimmed by 2 bases and the J gene end by 5 bases; junction bases not matched to a gene: 4. The CDR3 protein is CASSEAGGLDNEQFF. CDR3 DNA: TGTGCCAGCAGTGAAGCGGGGGGGCTGGACAATGAGCAGTTCTTC.

The chain combines TRBV28 with TRBJ1-4, with a tentative D call TRBD1 (6 bases). The CDR3 length is 16 residues. The V end lost 4 bases, the J end lost 0 bases, and 12 bases lay between the germline ends. The germline V gene encodes CDR1 MDHEN and CDR2 SYDVKM. The CDR3 nucleotides are TGTGCCAGCAGTTCGACAGGAACTGCAACTAATGAAAAACTGTTTTTT. It codes for CASSSTGTATNEKLFF.

Notes on this clone: The same CDR3 is also encoded by other DNA sequences in this sample. The chain combines TRBV9 with TRBJ1-1; TRBD1 aligns across 8 bases. CDR1 is SGDLS and CDR2 is YYNGEE in the germline V gene. The CDR3 length is 13 residues. Trimming removed 2 bases from V and 4 bases from J; junction bases left unmatched: 1. CDR3 protein: CASSVTGATEAFF. CDR3 coding DNA: TGTGCCAGCAGCGTGACAGGGGCCACTGAAGCTTTCTTT.

This clone was detected once. V usage is TRBV19 and J usage is TRBJ2-3; 7 nucleotides line up with TRBD1. This CDR3 spans 15 amino acids. In germline, CDR1 is LNHDA, CDR2 SQIVND (reference sequence). V trimming: 1 base; J trimming: 4 bases; junction bases outside the gene matches: 5. CDR3 DNA sequence: TGTGCCAGTAGTATAGCGGGCAGGGGGTCAGATACGCAGTATTTT. Its translation: CASSIAGRGSDTQYF.

The chain links TRBV29-1 to TRBJ1-3; D is unresolved. Trimming stripped 4 bases from V and 1 base from J, with 8 bases between. The V gene's germline CDR1 is SQVTM and CDR2 ANQGSEA. This CDR3 region has 13 residues. CDR3 residues: CSVVRHSGNTIYF. CDR3 DNA sequence: TGCAGCGTTGTACGACATTCTGGAAACACCATATATTTT.

This clone has more than one count but fewer than ten. The genes are TRBV27 and TRBJ1-2; 10 positions agree with TRBD1. Germline V lookup: CDR1 MNHEY, CDR2 SMNVEV (reference sequence). Losses at the gene ends were 4 bases for V and 4 bases for J; bases not matched to a gene: 9. The CDR3 totals 16 residues. CDR3 in DNA: TGTGCCAGCAGTTCCTCCGGGACAGGGGAAGGCTATGGCTACACCTTC. It translates to CASSSSGTGEGYGYTF.

The CDR3 bases are TGTGCCGCCGGAGAGGGATCTACTGGAAACACCATATATTTT. The encoded protein is CAAGEGSTGNTIYF. This chain joins TRBV15 and TRBJ1-3; unclear D gene. The CDR3 totals 14 residues. CDR1 is LNHNV and CDR2 is YYDKDF in the germline V gene (reference sequence). V was clipped by 11 bases and J by 2 bases, with 16 bases between them.

The rearrangement links TRBV7-8 to TRBJ1-5; 7 bases are shared with TRBD1. The germline V gene encodes CDR1 SGHVS and CDR2 FQNEAQ. This CDR3 comprises 17 residues. After removal of 5 bases from V and 9 bases from J, the junction contained 19 bases not matched to a gene. CDR3 sequence: CASSPTGYGPPEGPQHF. In DNA, the CDR3 is TGTGCCAGCAGCCCGACAGGGTATGGACCGCCCGAAGGGCCCCAGCATTTT.

This chain joins TRBV27 and TRBJ1-5; D gene unclear. With 5 bases removed from V and 1 base from J, the gap between germline ends came to 9 bases. Germline CDR1 MNHEY, CDR2 SMNVEV (reference sequence). The CDR3 has 14 residues. Written as DNA, the CDR3 is TGTGCCAGCAGTCCTCAGTCGAGCAATCAGCCCCAGCATTTT. It is translated as CASSPQSSNQPQHF.

This chain joins TRBV18 and TRBJ2-7; D not certain. CDR1 is KGHSH and CDR2 is LQKENI in the germline V gene. Between the trimmed V and J ends, which lost 3 bases and 3 bases, there was a span of 15 bases. The CDR3 extends over 15 amino acids. In DNA, the CDR3 is TGTGCCAGCTCACCCGGCGTACGAGGCCGCTACGAGCAGTACTTC. This codes for CASSPGVRGRYEQYF.

The V call is TRBV7-9, the J call TRBJ1-2, with a weak D call TRBD1 (6 bases). Germline-derived CDR1 and CDR2 are SEHNR and FQNEAQ (reference sequence). Trimming stripped 0 bases from V and 7 bases from J, with 12 bases between. CDR3 size: 14 residues. CDR3 sequence: CASSLARGAGGYTF. The CDR3 nucleotides are TGTGCCAGCAGCTTAGCCCGGGGGGCCGGTGGCTACACCTTC. Full variable domain (rest looked up from reference TRBV7-9 and TRBJ1-2): DTGVSQNPRHKITKRGQNVTFRCDPISEHNRLYWYRQTLGQGPEFLTYFQNEAQLEKSRLLSDRFSAERPKGSFSTLEIQRTEQGDSAMYLCASSLARGAGGYTFGSGTRLTVV.

The chain is built from TRBV28 and TRBJ2-1, with 10 bases lining up with TRBD2. This CDR3 is built from 16 residues. J gave up 4 bases and V 6 bases, and 9 bases lay outside the gene matches. Germline-derived CDR1 and CDR2 are MDHEN and SYDVKM. Written as DNA, the CDR3 is TGTGCCAGCAGGCCTACAGCGGGGGGGCGATACAATGAGCAGTTCTTC. Translation gives CASRPTAGGRYNEQFF.

The chain couples TRBV20-1 to TRBJ2-7, with 7 bases lining up with TRBD1. Per the germline V gene, CDR1 is DFQATT and CDR2 is SNEGSKA (reference sequence). This CDR3 comprises 11 residues. Trimming took 2 bases from V and 12 from J; bases not matched to a gene: 7. This chain's CDR3 is CSARRQGEGYF. The DNA of the CDR3 is TGCAGTGCTAGAAGACAGGGCGAAGGGTACTTC.

The gene calls are TRBV30 and TRBJ2-2; a possible D gene is TRBD1 (6 bases). In germline, CDR1 is GTSNPN, CDR2 SVGIG (reference sequence). The ends were cut back, 0 bases at V and 4 bases at J, with 9 bases in the middle. CDR3 length: 14 amino acids. CDR3 in amino acids: CAWSVRGGTGELFF. CDR3 coding DNA: TGTGCCTGGAGTGTACGAGGGGGCACCGGGGAGCTGTTTTTT.

Only a few counts were recorded for this clone. This chain uses TRBV5-1 with TRBJ1-1; D call uncertain. This CDR3 contains 13 residues. V shed 0 bases and J shed 1 base, with 4 bases lying between them. Germline values: CDR1 SGHRS, CDR2 YFSETQ. CDR3 bases: TGCGCCAGCAGCTTGGGAGAGAACACTGAAGCTTTCTTT. Translated, it gives CASSLGENTEAFF.

The chain couples TRBV30 to TRBJ1-6, with TRBD1 matching over 8 bases. The CDR3 is 14 amino acids. V shed 5 bases and J 10 bases; nucleotides not matched to a gene: 10. Germline CDR1 reads GTSNPN; CDR2 reads SVGIG (reference sequence). The CDR3 DNA sequence: TGTGCCTGGCGTTCGGACAGGGAAATGTCACCCCTCCACTTT. This encodes CAWRSDREMSPLHF. The full variable domain, its missing parts supplied by reference TRBV30 and TRBJ1-6, is SQTIHQWPATLVQPVGSPLSLECTVEGTSNPNLYWYRQAAGRGLQLLFYSVGIGQISSEVPQNLSASRPQDRQFILSSKKLLLSDSGFYLCAWRSDREMSPLHFGNGTRLTVT.